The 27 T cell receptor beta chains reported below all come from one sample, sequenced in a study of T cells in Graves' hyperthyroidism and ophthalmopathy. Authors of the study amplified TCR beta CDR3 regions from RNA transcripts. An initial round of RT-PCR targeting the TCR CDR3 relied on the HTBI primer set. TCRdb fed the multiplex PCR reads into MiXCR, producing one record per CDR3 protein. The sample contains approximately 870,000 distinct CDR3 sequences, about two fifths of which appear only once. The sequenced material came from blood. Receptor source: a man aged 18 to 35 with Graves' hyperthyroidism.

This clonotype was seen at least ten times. The CDR3 spells CASSIRRGPVEQYF. The CDR3 region has the DNA TGTGCCAGTAGTATCCGACGGGGCCCCGTGGAGCAGTACTTC. The genes are TRBV19 and TRBJ2-7; D could derive from TRBD1 or TRBD2 (5 bases each). The CDR3 sequence is 14 residues long. CDR1 is LNHDA and CDR2 is SQIVND in the germline V gene (reference sequence). Trimming shortened V by 3 bases and J by 7 bases, and 16 bases separated the two germline ends.

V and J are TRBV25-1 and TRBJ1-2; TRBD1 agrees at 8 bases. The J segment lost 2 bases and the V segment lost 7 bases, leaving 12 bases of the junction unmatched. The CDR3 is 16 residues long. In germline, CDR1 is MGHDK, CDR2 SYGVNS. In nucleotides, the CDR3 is TGTGCCAGCAAACCAACCGGAAGACAGGGGAACTATGGCTACACCTTC. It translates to CASKPTGRQGNYGYTF.

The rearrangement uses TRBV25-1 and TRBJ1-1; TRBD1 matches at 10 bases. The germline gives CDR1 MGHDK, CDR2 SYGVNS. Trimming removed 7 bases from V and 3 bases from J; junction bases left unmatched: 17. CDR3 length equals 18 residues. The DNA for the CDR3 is TGTGCCAGCAAGCGGACAGGGGGGTGGTCCACAGCGGACACTGAAGCTTTCTTT. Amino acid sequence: CASKRTGGWSTADTEAFF.

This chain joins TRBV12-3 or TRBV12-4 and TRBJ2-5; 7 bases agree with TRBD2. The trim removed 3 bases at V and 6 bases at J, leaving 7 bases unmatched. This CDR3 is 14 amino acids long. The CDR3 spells CASSFGGGMQTQYF. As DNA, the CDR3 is TGTGCCAGCAGTTTTGGGGGGGGGATGCAGACCCAGTACTTC.

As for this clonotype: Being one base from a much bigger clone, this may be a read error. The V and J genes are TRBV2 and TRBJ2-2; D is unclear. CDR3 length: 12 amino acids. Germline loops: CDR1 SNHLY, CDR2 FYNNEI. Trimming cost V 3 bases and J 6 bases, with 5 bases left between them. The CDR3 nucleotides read TGTGCCAGCAGTGATTATCCCGGGGAGCTGTTTTTT. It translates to CASSDYPGELFF.

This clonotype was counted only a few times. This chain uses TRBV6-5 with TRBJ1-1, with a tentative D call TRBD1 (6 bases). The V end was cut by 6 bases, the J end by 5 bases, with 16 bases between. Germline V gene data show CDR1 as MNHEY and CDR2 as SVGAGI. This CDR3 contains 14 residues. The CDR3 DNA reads TGTGCCAGCAGCCTCCGGGGGGGGCGGACTGAAGCTTTCTTT. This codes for CASSLRGGRTEAFF.

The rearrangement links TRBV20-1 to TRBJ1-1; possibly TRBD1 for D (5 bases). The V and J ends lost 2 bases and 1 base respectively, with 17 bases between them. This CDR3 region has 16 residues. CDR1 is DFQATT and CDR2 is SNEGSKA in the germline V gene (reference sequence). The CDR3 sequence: CSARRVGQRENTEAFF. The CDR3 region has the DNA TGCAGTGCTAGAAGGGTGGGGCAGCGGGAGAACACTGAAGCTTTCTTT.

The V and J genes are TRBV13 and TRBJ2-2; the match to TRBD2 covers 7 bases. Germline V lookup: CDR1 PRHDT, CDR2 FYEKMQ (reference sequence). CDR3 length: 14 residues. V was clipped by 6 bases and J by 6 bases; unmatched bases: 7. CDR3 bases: TGTGCCAGCAGACGGGGAGGGGCGGCCGGGGAGCTGTTTTTT. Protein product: CASRRGGAAGELFF.

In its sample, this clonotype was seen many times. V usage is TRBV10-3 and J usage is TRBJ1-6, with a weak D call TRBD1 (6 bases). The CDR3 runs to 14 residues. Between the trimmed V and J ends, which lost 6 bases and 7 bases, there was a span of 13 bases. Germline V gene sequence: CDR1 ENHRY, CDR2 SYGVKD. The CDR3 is CAIRAGVANSPLHF. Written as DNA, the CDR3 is TGTGCCATCAGGGCAGGGGTGGCCAATTCACCCCTCCACTTT.

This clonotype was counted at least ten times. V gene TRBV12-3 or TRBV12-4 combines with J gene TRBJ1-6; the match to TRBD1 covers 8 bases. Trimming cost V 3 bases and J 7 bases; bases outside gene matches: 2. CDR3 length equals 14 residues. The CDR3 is CASSLTGANSPLHF. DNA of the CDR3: TGTGCCAGCAGTTTGACAGGGGCGAATTCACCCCTCCACTTT.

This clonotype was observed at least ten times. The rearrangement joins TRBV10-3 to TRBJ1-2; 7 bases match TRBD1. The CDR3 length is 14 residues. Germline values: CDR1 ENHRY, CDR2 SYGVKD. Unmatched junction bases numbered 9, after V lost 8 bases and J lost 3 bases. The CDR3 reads CAIGQGGGHYGYTF. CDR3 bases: TGTGCCATCGGGCAAGGGGGCGGTCACTATGGCTACACCTTC.

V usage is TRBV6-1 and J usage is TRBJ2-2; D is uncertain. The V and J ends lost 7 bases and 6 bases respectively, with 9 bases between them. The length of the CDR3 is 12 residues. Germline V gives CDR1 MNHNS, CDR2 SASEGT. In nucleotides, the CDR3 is TGTGCCAGCACTGCCGCGCCCGGGGAGCTGTTTTTT. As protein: CASTAAPGELFF.

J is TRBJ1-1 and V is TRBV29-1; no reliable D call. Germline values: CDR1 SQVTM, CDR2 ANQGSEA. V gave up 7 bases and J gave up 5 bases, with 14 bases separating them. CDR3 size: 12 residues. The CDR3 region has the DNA TGCAGCGCCCGACGGGGAGAGACTGAAGCTTTCTTT. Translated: CSARRGETEAFF.

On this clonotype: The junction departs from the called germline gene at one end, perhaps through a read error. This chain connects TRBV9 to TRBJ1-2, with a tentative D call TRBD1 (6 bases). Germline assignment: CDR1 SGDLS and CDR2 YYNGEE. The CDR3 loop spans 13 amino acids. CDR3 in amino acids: CASSLDRSYSYTF. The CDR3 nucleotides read TGCGCCAGCAGCTTGGACAGATCCTATAGCTACACCTTC.

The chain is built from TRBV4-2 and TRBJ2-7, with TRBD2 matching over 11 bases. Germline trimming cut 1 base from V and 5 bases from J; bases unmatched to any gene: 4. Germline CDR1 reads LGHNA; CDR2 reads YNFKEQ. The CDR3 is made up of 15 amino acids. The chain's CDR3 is CASSQGGLAVHEQYF. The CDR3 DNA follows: TGTGCCAGCAGCCAAGGGGGACTAGCGGTCCACGAGCAGTACTTC.

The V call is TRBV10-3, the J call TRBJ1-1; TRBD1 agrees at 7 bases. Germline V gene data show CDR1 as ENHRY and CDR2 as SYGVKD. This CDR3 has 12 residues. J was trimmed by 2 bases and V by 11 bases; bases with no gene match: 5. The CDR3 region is CACEGGNTEAFF. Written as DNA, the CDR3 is TGTGCCTGTGAAGGGGGCAACACTGAAGCTTTCTTT.

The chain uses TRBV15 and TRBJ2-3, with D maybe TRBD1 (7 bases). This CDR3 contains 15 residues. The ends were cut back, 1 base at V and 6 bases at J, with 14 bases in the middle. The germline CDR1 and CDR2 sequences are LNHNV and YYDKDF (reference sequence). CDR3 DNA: TGTGCCACCAGCAGAGGGAGGGGGCCCAGCGATACGCAGTATTTT. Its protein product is CATSRGRGPSDTQYF. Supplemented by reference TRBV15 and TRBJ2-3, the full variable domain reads DAMVIQNPRYQVTQFGKPVTLSCSQTLNHNVMYWYQQKSSQAPKLLFHYYDKDFNNEADTPDNFQSRRPNTSFCFLDIRSPGLGDTAMYLCATSRGRGPSDTQYFGPGTRLTVL.

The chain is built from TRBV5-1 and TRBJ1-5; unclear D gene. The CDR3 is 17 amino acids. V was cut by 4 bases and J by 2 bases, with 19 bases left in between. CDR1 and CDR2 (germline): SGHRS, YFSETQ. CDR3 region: CASSPGMSVSGNQPQHF. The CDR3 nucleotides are TGCGCCAGCAGCCCTGGGATGTCGGTCAGCGGCAATCAGCCCCAGCATTTT.

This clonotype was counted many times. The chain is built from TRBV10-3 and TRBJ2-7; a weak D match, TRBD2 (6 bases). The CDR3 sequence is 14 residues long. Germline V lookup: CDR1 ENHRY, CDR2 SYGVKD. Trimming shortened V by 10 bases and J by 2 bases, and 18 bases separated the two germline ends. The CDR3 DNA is TGTGCCACCACTTCGGCGGGACGGACCTACGAGCAGTACTTC. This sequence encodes CATTSAGRTYEQYF.

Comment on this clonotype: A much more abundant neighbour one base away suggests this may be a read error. CDR3 sequence reads: CAGSGLGGTEAFF. CDR3 nucleotides: TGTGCCGGTAGTGGGTTGGGGGGCACTGAAGCTTTCTTT. This sequence joins TRBV19 and TRBJ1-1; the D gene is possibly TRBD1 (5 bases). Germline V gives CDR1 LNHDA, CDR2 SQIVND (reference sequence). The CDR3 is 13 residues long.

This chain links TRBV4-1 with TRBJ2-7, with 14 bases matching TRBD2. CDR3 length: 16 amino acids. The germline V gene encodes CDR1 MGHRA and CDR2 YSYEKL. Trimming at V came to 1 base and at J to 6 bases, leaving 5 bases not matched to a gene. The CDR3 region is CASSQGTSGRSREQYF. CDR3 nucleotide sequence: TGCGCCAGCAGCCAAGGGACTAGCGGGAGGTCTCGCGAGCAGTACTTC.

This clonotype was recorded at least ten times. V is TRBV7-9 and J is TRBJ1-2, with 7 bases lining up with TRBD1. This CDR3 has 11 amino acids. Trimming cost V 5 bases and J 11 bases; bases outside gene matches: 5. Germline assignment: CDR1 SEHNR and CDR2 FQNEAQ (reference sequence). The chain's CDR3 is CASSDSGGYTF. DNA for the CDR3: TGTGCCAGCAGCGATTCAGGGGGATACACCTTC.

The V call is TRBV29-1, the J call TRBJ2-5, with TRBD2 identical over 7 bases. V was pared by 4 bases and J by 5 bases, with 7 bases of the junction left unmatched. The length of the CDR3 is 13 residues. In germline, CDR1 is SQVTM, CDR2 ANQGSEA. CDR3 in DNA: TGCAGCGTTGTGGGGGAGGGTTGGGAGACCCAGTACTTC. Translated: CSVVGEGWETQYF. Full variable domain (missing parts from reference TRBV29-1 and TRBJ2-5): SAVISQKPSRDICQRGTSLTIQCQVDSQVTMMFWYRQQPGQSLTLIATANQGSEATYESGFVIDKFPISRPNLTFSTLTVSNMSPEDSSIYLCSVVGEGWETQYFGPGTRLLVL.

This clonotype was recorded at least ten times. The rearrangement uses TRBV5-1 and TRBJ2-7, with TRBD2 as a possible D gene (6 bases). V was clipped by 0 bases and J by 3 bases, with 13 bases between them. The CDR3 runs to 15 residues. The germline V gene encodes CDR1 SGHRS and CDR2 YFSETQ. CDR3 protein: CASSLDSGVRYEQYF. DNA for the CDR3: TGCGCCAGCAGCTTGGATAGCGGAGTCCGCTACGAGCAGTACTTC.

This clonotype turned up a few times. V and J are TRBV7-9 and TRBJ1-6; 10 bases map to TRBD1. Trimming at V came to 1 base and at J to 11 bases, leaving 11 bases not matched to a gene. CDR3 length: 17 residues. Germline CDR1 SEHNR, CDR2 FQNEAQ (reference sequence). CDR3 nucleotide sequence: TGTGCCAGCAGCTTAGGGGGGACAGGGGACGGCGGGGCACCCCTCCACTTT. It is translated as CASSLGGTGDGGAPLHF.

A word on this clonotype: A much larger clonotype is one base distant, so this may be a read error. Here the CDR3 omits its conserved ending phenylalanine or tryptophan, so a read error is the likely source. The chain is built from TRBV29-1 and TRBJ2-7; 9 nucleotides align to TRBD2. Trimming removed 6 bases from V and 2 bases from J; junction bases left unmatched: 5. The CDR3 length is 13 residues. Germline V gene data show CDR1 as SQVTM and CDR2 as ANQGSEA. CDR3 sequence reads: CSVLAGSTYEQYL. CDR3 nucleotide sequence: TGCAGCGTACTAGCGGGTTCCACCTACGAGCAGTACCTC.

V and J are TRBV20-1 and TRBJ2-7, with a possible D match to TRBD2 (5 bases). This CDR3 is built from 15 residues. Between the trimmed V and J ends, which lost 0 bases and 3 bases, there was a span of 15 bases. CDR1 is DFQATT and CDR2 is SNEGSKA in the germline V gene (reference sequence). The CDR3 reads CSARDNSASNYEQYF. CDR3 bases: TGCAGTGCTAGAGATAATAGCGCCAGCAACTACGAGCAGTACTTC.